This TCR beta chain is from a study of blood T cells in healthy people across ages. The second PCR ran about 6 to 11 cycles with a sample-barcoded 5' primer and J-beta primers. Each CDR3 protein is one row after TCRdb ran MiXCR on the 5' RACE reads. Counted here are more than 900,000 distinct CDR3 sequences, approximately 26% occurring once; the ten biggest clones make up approximately 0.75%. Trimming removed 6 bases from V and 6 bases from J, with 14 bases in between. The CDR3 runs to 14 residues. Germline V lookup: CDR1 SGHVS, CDR2 FQNEAQ. The data were also submitted as part of a second study, on T cells of mothers and their children.

The rearrangement uses TRBV7-8 and TRBJ1-4, with D possibly being TRBD1 (5 bases). The sample was blood. This receptor was obtained from a girl aged 2-10 years in good health. CDR3 bases: TGTGCCAGCAGTAGGGGCAGGGCGGATGAAAAACTGTTTTTT. Translating gives CASSRGRADEKLFF.